This TCR beta chain came from a study of T cells in Graves' hyperthyroidism and ophthalmopathy. Whole-study results and caveats: The blood repertoire included most of the expanded thyroid clonotypes above 0.001.

This clonotype was recorded at least ten times. The antigen remains unidentified. Amplified TCR beta CDR3 regions came from RNA transcripts. The TCR CDR3 first-round RT-PCR relied on the HTBI primer set. TCRdb fed the multiplex PCR reads into MiXCR, producing one record per CDR3 protein. Here the sample spans hundreds of thousands of distinct CDR3 sequences, more than 20% being singletons. The CDR3 runs to 14 residues. Germline trimming cut 5 bases from V and 5 bases from J; bases unmatched to any gene: 6. The V gene's germline CDR1 is DFQATT and CDR2 SNEGSKA (reference sequence). This chain joins TRBV20-1 and TRBJ2-7; 13 bases line up with TRBD2. Source material: blood. This TCR was recovered from a man aged 50-60 years with Graves' hyperthyroidism. Written as DNA, the CDR3 is TGCAGTGCTGAGACTAGCGGGAGGCTCCACGAGCAGTACTTC. Translated: CSAETSGRLHEQYF.